Following are 27 T cell receptor beta chains from one sample sequenced in a study of blood T cell repertoires in COVID-19 (dated by TCRdb to 2020 to 2022). The library was built by means of the immunoSEQ multiplex PCR assay. TCRdb's version of the immuneACCESS table is confined to in-frame rearrangements and falls short of the full clone set. An unresolved V gene accounts for under half of the shortfall where checked; the remainder is of unknown origin. The sample table contains about 280,000 clones; only one count was recorded for around 87% of them. In total, the top ten clones hold 2% to 2.5% of the sample. Sequencing was carried out using peripheral blood. The source of these receptors is a woman aged 25-40 years who had recovered from COVID-19.

This sequence joins TRBV5-1 and TRBJ1-1, with D tentatively TRBD1 (6 bases). This CDR3 is built from 14 residues. Between the trimmed V and J ends, which lost 0 bases and 7 bases, there was a span of 13 bases. Germline CDR1 is SGHRS and CDR2 is YFSETQ. The CDR3 reads CASSLAGGGGEAFF. In DNA, the CDR3 is TGCGCCAGCAGCTTGGCTGGGGGCGGAGGTGAAGCTTTCTTT.

The count of this clone is one. V and J are TRBV19 and TRBJ2-3, with D unresolved. Trimming shortened V by 4 bases and J by 0 bases, and 5 bases separated the two germline ends. Germline-derived CDR1 and CDR2 are LNHDA and SQIVND (reference sequence). The CDR3 has 13 amino acids. The CDR3 region is CASSRASTDTQYF. The CDR3 coding sequence is TGTGCCAGTAGTAGGGCGAGCACAGATACGCAGTATTTT.

The rearrangement joins TRBV10-3 to TRBJ2-7; D call uncertain. Germline V gene data show CDR1 as ENHRY and CDR2 as SYGVKD. The length of the CDR3 is 13 residues. V shed 3 bases and J shed 3 bases, with 9 bases lying between them. The CDR3 reads CAISDPRFYEQYF. The DNA for the CDR3 is TGTGCCATCAGTGATCCTAGATTCTACGAGCAGTACTTC.

This chain links TRBV11-1 with TRBJ2-1, with 8 bases lining up with TRBD1. The CDR3 contains 15 residues. Trimming cost V 5 bases and J 3 bases; bases outside gene matches: 6. The germline CDR1 and CDR2 sequences are SGHAT and FQDESV (reference sequence). CDR3 sequence: CASSQTGENYNEQFF. In nucleotides, the CDR3 is TGTGCCAGCAGCCAGACAGGGGAGAACTACAATGAGCAGTTCTTC.

The chain carries TRBV5-6 and TRBJ2-5, with TRBD2 identical over 8 bases. From germline, CDR1 is SGHDT and CDR2 YYEEEE. With 0 bases clipped from V and 2 bases from J, the junction kept 9 bases outside the gene matches. This CDR3 region has 17 residues. CDR3 loop: CASSLARRGGIQETQYF. The DNA for the CDR3 is TGTGCCAGCAGCTTGGCCCGACGGGGGGGGATACAAGAGACCCAGTACTTC.

This chain links TRBV3-1 (or the pseudogene TRBV3-2) with TRBJ1-6; D gene uncertain. Per the germline V gene, CDR1 is LGHDT and CDR2 is YNNKEL (reference sequence). The CDR3 spans 11 residues. V gave up 5 bases and J gave up 10 bases, with 6 bases separating them. CDR3 in DNA: TGTGCCAGCAGCGCGGGATCACCCCTCCACTTT. This encodes CASSAGSPLHF.

This chain uses TRBV18 with TRBJ1-1, with 9 bases aligning to TRBD1. Germline V gives CDR1 KGHSH, CDR2 LQKENI. This CDR3 has 15 amino acids. V was clipped by 0 bases and J by 4 bases; unmatched bases: 3. The CDR3 loop reads CASSPPQGAGTEAFF. As DNA, the CDR3 is TGTGCCAGCTCACCACCACAGGGGGCCGGCACTGAAGCTTTCTTT. The whole variable domain, remainder taken from reference TRBV18 and TRBJ1-1, is NAGVMQNPRHLVRRRGQEARLRCSPMKGHSHVYWYRQLPEEGLKFMVYLQKENIIDESGMPKERFSAEFPKEGPSILRIQQVVRGDSAAYFCASSPPQGAGTEAFFGQGTRLTVV.

The chain has TRBV7-2 and TRBJ2-1; 9 nucleotides align to TRBD2. This CDR3 has 15 amino acids. Looked up from germline, CDR1 is SGHTA and CDR2 is FQGNSA. With V trimmed by 3 bases and J by 6 bases, 6 bases remained unmatched. The CDR3: CASSFSSGGINEQFF. CDR3 nucleotides: TGTGCCAGCAGCTTTAGCAGCGGGGGGATCAATGAGCAGTTCTTC.

This clone was detected only a few times. The chain couples TRBV4-2 to TRBJ2-3; TRBD1 agrees at 9 bases. Germline CDR1 LGHNA, CDR2 YNFKEQ. The CDR3 consists of 17 residues. Trimming took 2 bases from V and 2 from J; bases not matched to a gene: 8. CDR3 DNA: TGTGCCAGCAGCCAAAACTTACAGGGGGCTAACACAGATACGCAGTATTTT. Translation: CASSQNLQGANTDTQYF.

V is TRBV28 and J is TRBJ2-2; tentative D call: TRBD2 (6 bases). CDR1 is MDHEN and CDR2 is SYDVKM in the germline V gene. The V gene lost 11 bases and the J gene lost 2 bases, with 12 bases spanning the gap. The CDR3 sequence is 13 residues long. The CDR3 DNA reads TGTGCCGGATATAGCGGAAACACCGGGGAGCTGTTTTTT. As protein: CAGYSGNTGELFF.

This chain joins TRBV5-4 and TRBJ1-2, with TRBD1 matching over 11 bases. The CDR3 length is 13 residues. Germline CDR1 reads SGHNT; CDR2 reads YYREEE (reference sequence). The J segment lost 13 bases and the V segment lost 9 bases, leaving 14 bases of the junction unmatched. Written as DNA, the CDR3 is TGTGCCACCGAACTCCGGGACAGGGGGGTGTGCACCTTC. Its protein is CATELRDRGVCTF.

This chain links TRBV5-1 with TRBJ2-3, with 9 nucleotides matching TRBD1. CDR1 is SGHRS and CDR2 is YFSETQ in the germline V gene. The ends lost 4 bases at V and 2 bases at J; junction bases unmatched: 8. The CDR3 is 16 residues long. DNA for the CDR3: TGCGCCAGCAGCACCGGACAGGGGACCTTCACAGATACGCAGTATTTT. Its protein is CASSTGQGTFTDTQYF. Combining the CDR3 with reference TRBV5-1 and TRBJ2-3 gives the whole variable domain KAGVTQTPRYLIKTRGQQVTLSCSPISGHRSVSWYQQTPGQGLQFLFEYFSETQRNKGNFPGRFSGRQFSNSRSEMNVSTLELGDSALYLCASSTGQGTFTDTQYFGPGTRLTVL.

The V gene is TRBV11-2, the J gene TRBJ1-5; D gene uncertain. Germline V gene lookup returns CDR1 SGHAT and CDR2 FQNNGV. The germline V and J ends were trimmed by 5 bases and 5 bases, with 10 bases remaining between them. The CDR3 covers 13 residues. The CDR3 coding sequence is TGTGCCAGCAGCACGGGTCTGTATCAGCCCCAGCATTTT. As protein: CASSTGLYQPQHF. The complete variable domain, with remaining parts taken from reference TRBV11-2 and TRBJ1-5, reads EAGVAQSPRYKIIEKRQSVAFWCNPISGHATLYWYQQILGQGPKLLIQFQNNGVVDDSQLPKDRFSAERLKGVDSTLKIQPAKLEDSAVYLCASSTGLYQPQHFGDGTRLSIL.

A note on this clone: Sequence at one end of the junction differs from germline and may be a read error. The chain is built from TRBV6-5 and TRBJ2-4; maybe TRBD1 (6 bases). The CDR3 has 13 residues. From germline, CDR1 is MNHEY and CDR2 SVGAGI. The CDR3 region is CASSYSAGAPSLF. The CDR3 coding sequence is TGTGCCAGCAGTTACTCAGCAGGGGCCCCTTCCCTTTTC.

The chain is built from TRBV13 and TRBJ2-5; D may be TRBD2 (6 bases). With 1 base removed from V and 7 bases from J, the gap between germline ends came to 16 bases. Germline values: CDR1 PRHDT, CDR2 FYEKMQ (reference sequence). This CDR3 comprises 15 residues. Here the CDR3 DNA reads TGTGCCAGCAGCTTAGATCGGGGGTTTTCGGGGACCCAGTACTTC. Its translation is CASSLDRGFSGTQYF.

The chain is built from TRBV7-9 and TRBJ2-3, with no clear D. Germline V lookup: CDR1 SEHNR, CDR2 FQNEAQ (reference sequence). Between the trimmed V and J ends, which lost 4 bases and 2 bases, there was a span of 16 bases. The CDR3 runs to 16 residues. CDR3 bases: TGTGCCAGCAGCTCTAATCGTTCTCCCACCACAGATACGCAGTATTTT. As protein: CASSSNRSPTTDTQYF.

This clone appeared a single time. This sample includes further DNA sequences coding for the same CDR3. The genes are TRBV19 and TRBJ1-5, with D tentatively TRBD1 (5 bases). Trimming left V 7 bases short and J 0 bases short, with 13 bases between. The CDR3 has 15 residues. Germline values: CDR1 LNHDA, CDR2 SQIVND (reference sequence). Here the CDR3 reads CASITDKYSNQPQHF. In nucleotides, the CDR3 is TGTGCCAGTATCACGGACAAATATAGCAATCAGCCCCAGCATTTT.

This clone has a single count. V usage is TRBV28 and J usage is TRBJ2-7, with TRBD1 matching 7 bases. The germline V gene has CDR1 MDHEN and CDR2 SYDVKM. V dropped 5 bases and J dropped 0; count of bases not matched to a gene: 4. There are 14 residues in the CDR3. The CDR3 sequence is CASSPSGGSYEQYF. In nucleotides, the CDR3 is TGTGCCAGCAGTCCATCAGGGGGCTCCTACGAGCAGTACTTC.

V gene TRBV6-2 or TRBV6-3 combines with J gene TRBJ1-2, with D possibly matching TRBD1 (5 bases). CDR3 length: 17 amino acids. Trimming stripped 4 bases from V and 2 bases from J, with 20 bases between. Germline V CDR1 and CDR2: MNHEY, SVGEGT. In nucleotides, the CDR3 is TGTGCCAGCAGTTCCACGCCTGCTTTCAGGGCCAACTATGGCTACACCTTC. Its protein is CASSSTPAFRANYGYTF.

This clone was recorded once. This chain uses TRBV5-1 with TRBJ1-1; 11 bases align to TRBD1. V lost 8 bases to trimming and J lost 7 bases; unmatched junction nucleotides: 10. The V gene's germline CDR1 is SGHRS and CDR2 YFSETQ. CDR3 length: 14 residues. The CDR3, as DNA: TGCGCCAGTAGGATGGGACAGGGGGTCCTTGAAGCTTTCTTT. It encodes CASRMGQGVLEAFF.

This clone was recorded only once. The chain joins TRBV19 to TRBJ1-5; 7 bases line up with TRBD1. Germline CDR1 and CDR2: LNHDA and SQIVND (reference sequence). This CDR3 is 14 amino acids long. V lost 3 bases to trimming and J lost 4 bases; unmatched junction nucleotides: 3. The CDR3 region has the DNA TGTGCCAGTAGTATCACAGGGGCTAATCAGCCCCAGCATTTT. Protein product: CASSITGANQPQHF. The full variable domain, rest sourced from reference TRBV19 and TRBJ1-5, is DGGITQSPKYLFRKEGQNVTLSCEQNLNHDAMYWYRQDPGQGLRLIYYSQIVNDFQKGDIAEGYSVSREKKESFPLTVTSAQKNPTAFYLCASSITGANQPQHFGDGTRLSIL.

The count of this clone is one. The J gene is TRBJ2-1, the V gene TRBV11-2; D might be TRBD1 (6 bases). Germline CDR1 reads SGHAT; CDR2 reads FQNNGV. The CDR3 totals 14 residues. V shed 0 bases and J shed 10 bases, with 13 bases lying between them. CDR3 protein: CASSLEVGAWEQFF. In nucleotides, the CDR3 is TGTGCCAGCAGCTTAGAGGTGGGGGCGTGGGAGCAGTTCTTC.

This chain links TRBV3-1 (or the pseudogene TRBV3-2) with TRBJ2-7; D gene unclear. The length of the CDR3 is 15 residues. Per the germline V gene, CDR1 is LGHDT and CDR2 is YNNKEL (reference sequence). The ends were cut back, 0 bases at V and 2 bases at J, with 11 bases in the middle. CDR3 sequence: CASSQDVARTYEQYF. CDR3 sequence (DNA): TGTGCCAGCAGCCAAGATGTGGCTAGAACCTACGAGCAGTACTTC.

This chain joins TRBV19 and TRBJ1-5; the D gene is possibly TRBD1 (5 bases). Germline assignment: CDR1 LNHDA and CDR2 SQIVND (reference sequence). Between the trimmed V and J ends, which lost 6 bases and 0 bases, there was a span of 15 bases. CDR3 length equals 16 residues. CDR3 residues: CASSQGDGYSNQPQHF. For the CDR3, the DNA is TGTGCCAGTAGCCAGGGCGATGGGTATAGCAATCAGCCCCAGCATTTT.

This clone was seen just once. CDR3 residues: CASSLDGRRGYTF. DNA for the CDR3: TGTGCCAGCAGCTTAGATGGCAGGCGCGGCTACACCTTC. The chain employs TRBV7-9 and TRBJ1-2; D gene uncertain. Per the germline V gene, CDR1 is SEHNR and CDR2 is FQNEAQ (reference sequence). Trimming cost V 1 base and J 8 bases, with 11 bases left between them. The CDR3 loop spans 13 amino acids.

This clone has a single count. V usage is TRBV5-4 and J usage is TRBJ2-3, with TRBD2 identical over 11 bases. Per the germline V gene, CDR1 is SGHNT and CDR2 is YYREEE (reference sequence). CDR3 size: 16 residues. V lost 0 bases to trimming and J lost 4 bases; unmatched junction nucleotides: 4. The DNA of the CDR3 is TGTGCCAGCAGCTTGGCAACTAGCGGGAGTTCAGATACGCAGTATTTT. It translates to CASSLATSGSSDTQYF. Using reference TRBV5-4 and TRBJ2-3 for the parts outside the CDR3, the full variable domain is ETGVTQSPTHLIKTRGQQVTLRCSSQSGHNTVSWYQQALGQGPQFIFQYYREEENGRGNFPPRFSGLQFPNYSSELNVNALELDDSALYLCASSLATSGSSDTQYFGPGTRLTVL.

The rearrangement uses TRBV6-5 and TRBJ1-1, with a tentative D call TRBD1 (6 bases). Per germline, CDR1 MNHEY and CDR2 SVGAGI. The CDR3 has 14 amino acids. Trimming shortened V by 6 bases and J by 0 bases, and 11 bases separated the two germline ends. CDR3 region: CASRSGDLNTEAFF. The CDR3 DNA reads TGTGCCAGCAGGTCAGGGGACCTGAACACTGAAGCTTTCTTT.